This TCR beta chain was identified in a study of cytomegalovirus exposure and HLA in healthy donors. Overall study results and limits: For most TCR beta V segments, an earlier analysis put the productive rate at about 90% or about 30% of the time. As immune exposure information, only CMV serostatus was available. Fewer N-insertions than the approximately 700-donor mean were reportedly shown by an Asian-associated ancestry cluster in a later analysis.

Comment on this clone: Its antigen is undetermined.

V gave up 7 bases and J gave up 3 bases; unmatched junction bases: 8. The CDR3 totals 15 residues. Germline V CDR1 and CDR2: MGHDK, SYGVNS. Primers for the PCR totalled 60 Vbeta and 13 Jbeta. Repertoires were generated with immunoSEQ multiplex PCR, while TCRdb's copy carries only in-frame clones and drops some. The repertoire holds about 160,000 clones, with under 80% as singletons. Despite likely unrecorded immune exposures, the donors were nominally healthy at the time of sampling. The receptor comes from a man between 35 and 55 years old in good health and CMV-seronegative. The chain combines TRBV25-1 with TRBJ1-3; TRBD1 matches 8 bases. Sequenced sample: PBMCs. CDR3 in amino acids: CASTARTGLGNTIYF. As DNA, the CDR3 is TGTGCCAGCACTGCCCGGACAGGGCTTGGAAACACCATATATTTT. The variable domain in full, completed from reference TRBV25-1 and TRBJ1-3, reads EADIYQTPRYLVIGTGKKITLECSQTMGHDKMYWYQQDPGMELHLIHYSYGVNSTEKGDLSSESTVSRIRTEHFPLTLESARPSHTSQYLCASTARTGLGNTIYFGEGSWLTVV.